This T cell receptor (beta chain) originates from a study of beta chain features in type 1 diabetes (dated by TCRdb to 2016 to 2019). Background on the whole study: Mean age, gender distribution, total cell number and subset yield did not differ between patients and healthy donors. A total of over 90,000,000 sorted cells were examined across all samples, and a strong correlation was observed between cell number per subset and RNA yield. The study compared TCRB repertoires of sorted circulating CD4+ T cell subsets between recently diagnosed type 1 diabetes patients and matched healthy donors. Regulatory and stem cell-like memory subsets were obtained from only 8 patients and roughly 8 healthy donors, while naive and central memory subsets were obtained from all 30 or so donors.

There are a few counts of this clone. Its antigen target is currently unknown. Base qualities are not at hand, and no much larger clone is one base apart. The entire isolated RNA was reverse transcribed using the High Capacity cDNA Reverse Transcription Kit, and thus expressed TCRB transcripts were sequenced. Deep immunoSEQ sequencing was performed on naive, central memory and regulatory T cell samples, with an average of roughly 3.5 million total reads per sample. Sorted cells were lysed in RLT buffer and RNA was extracted with DNase-treated RNeasy Micro or Mini kits, depending on cell number. To prevent cross-contamination, each cell subset was processed individually, whereas patient and healthy donor samples were processed jointly. Using the immunoSEQ multiplex PCR, TCRB sequences were amplified from cDNA into 87-bp fragments spanning the CDR3 region. The amplicons were sequenced using the Illumina HiSeq platform. Per the source publication's procedure: Synthetic template baselines were used to correct PCR bias computationally, reads within Hamming distance 2 were collapsed together, and singletons that could not be merged were discarded. Reads were aligned against IMGT so that V, D and J genes, CDR3 length and insertions or deletions at six rearrangement sites could be assigned. Within each subset, clonotype counts were normalized to the number of sorted cells before true diversity and Gini coefficients were calculated with the tcR R package. The overlap coefficient, calculated on TCRB nucleotide sequences, was used to measure repertoire sharing. This is the immuneACCESS table as TCRdb keeps it, with only in-frame sequences that have V and J called. A part of the clones is gone; compared with another copy, unresolved V genes explain less than half, and the rest is unexplained. V, J and clone size are taken as reported in that table, and D and trimming were inferred from the DNA itself. The sample table contains 160,000 or so clones; only one count was recorded for around 9.7% of them. The top ten clones comprise around 0.7% of the sample.

Each donor gave one peripheral blood draw, about 110 mL on average, collected into heparinised tubes. Naive, central memory, regulatory and stem cell-like memory CD4+ T cells were sorted on a BD FACSAria II using a panel including CD45RO, CCR7, CD25, CD127, CD95 and CD27. A purity above 98% was achieved for all sorted populations. PBMCs were isolated right away by Lymphoprep density gradient centrifugation and were stained directly, without culture. So that batch effects would be minimized, each experiment stained and sorted samples in pairs, pairing one healthy donor with one patient. The investigation overall reported the following: Naive, central memory and regulatory TCRB repertoires appeared to be more alike among patients than among healthy donors. At VDJ recombination sites, patients with type 1 diabetes made fewer insertions and deleted more nucleotides, a pattern implying thymic rearrangement abnormalities. PCR may preferentially amplify shorter templates, but because patient and control samples were amplified and corrected together, any resulting skew would affect both groups equally. Only small numbers of individuals were included in the HLA sub-analyses, which left unresolved whether HLA type had any influence on TCRB rearrangement. Type 1 diabetes patients showed a moderate but significant shortening of TCRB CDR3 length in all four CD4+ subsets. Because cDNA was sequenced instead of genomic DNA, activated cells with high expression could be over-represented, although the groups did not differ in activation or CD3 levels.

The junction shows trimming of 7 bases on V and 2 bases on J, plus 10 bases between the germline ends. The germline V gene yields SGDLS for CDR1 and YYNGEE for CDR2. The CDR3 runs 13 amino acids, cysteine and phenylalanine included. The retained sequence is limited to the CDR3, 39 bases, with the frame set at the first base. This clonotype was sampled from a woman in her twenties or thirties with type 1 diabetes. The material sequenced was central memory CD4+ T cells from blood. The V gene is TRBV9 and the J gene is TRBJ2-1; no D gene call is confident. Here the CDR3 is given as CASGQDPYNEQFF. The DNA sequence is as follows: TGTGCCAGCGGGCAAGACCCCTACAATGAGCAGTTCTTC.